This TCR beta chain was recovered during a study of blood T cell repertoires in COVID-19. Overall study: The United States, Italy and Spain provided the acute and convalescent COVID-19 samples. Sample material is recorded as cDNA or gDNA derived from T cells, B-cell-depleted T cells, or PBMCs.

Germline CDR1 is LGHDT and CDR2 is YNNKEL (reference sequence). The CDR3 runs to 13 residues. The V end was cut by 3 bases, the J end by 5 bases, with 11 bases between. Authors' analysis steps: For nucleated cells, counts were estimated from reference gene primer amplification. Sequencing was performed with immunoSEQ multiplex PCR; in TCRdb, only in-frame clones are kept and a portion is missing. V, J and clone size were drawn from that table, and D and trimming were deduced from the DNA. The table includes 200,000 or so clones, 80% to 85% detected once. This chain uses TRBV3-1 (or the pseudogene TRBV3-2) with TRBJ2-7; weak D call: TRBD1 (6 bases). The sequenced sample was peripheral blood. The TCR comes from a woman in her thirties or forties with acute or convalescent COVID-19. The CDR3, as DNA: TGTGCCAGCAGCCACAGGGGTTCCCACGAGCAGTACTTC. It encodes CASSHRGSHEQYF.